This TCR beta chain was sequenced during a study of T-cell memory formation after mild COVID-19. On the study more broadly: There were largely donor-specific TCR clusters. Study outcomes and limitations: Unconfirmed was the SARS-CoV-2 specificity of second-wave clones that peaked on day 37.

A single record per CDR3 protein comes from TCRdb applying MiXCR to the 5' RACE reads. The sample consists of about 430,000 distinct CDR3 sequences, 20% to 25% of them appearing once. Germline V gene lookup returns CDR1 DFQATT and CDR2 SNEGSKA (reference sequence). V was clipped by 3 bases and J by 6 bases, with 11 bases between them. The CDR3 loop spans 12 amino acids. Concerning this clonotype itself: Antigen unknown.

V and J are TRBV20-1 and TRBJ1-1, with D perhaps matching TRBD1 (5 bases). Sequenced input: PBMCs or a T cell subset sorted from them (not recorded which). The source of this sequence is an adult woman who had mild COVID-19 (a few samples of this study predate the infection). Cell type and time point are not known. The CDR3 loop is CSASYGTAEAFF. CDR3 DNA: TGCAGTGCTAGTTATGGGACTGCTGAAGCTTTCTTT.